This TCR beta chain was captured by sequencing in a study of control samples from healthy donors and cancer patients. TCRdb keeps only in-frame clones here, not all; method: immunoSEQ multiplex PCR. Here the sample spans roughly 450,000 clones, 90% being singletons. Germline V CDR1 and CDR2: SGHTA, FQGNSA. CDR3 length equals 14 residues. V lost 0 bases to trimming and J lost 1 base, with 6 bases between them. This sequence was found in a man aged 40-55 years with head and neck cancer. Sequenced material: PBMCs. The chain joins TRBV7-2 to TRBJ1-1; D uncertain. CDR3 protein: CASSLAVRNTEAFF. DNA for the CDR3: TGTGCCAGCAGCTTAGCGGTGAGGAACACTGAAGCTTTCTTT.